The next 32 T cell receptor beta chains were all read from a single sample in a study of post-analysis software for immune sequencing data. General observations from the study: Patients used five TRBV segments, including TRBV5-6, TRBV5-1 and TRBV20-1, more often than controls.

Incorporated into the TCR beta cDNA libraries were unique molecular identifiers, which served to reduce PCR and sequencing biases. Via MiXCR, TCRdb re-called the PCR reads, giving one row per CDR3 protein. The sample has about 200,000 distinct CDR3 sequences; roughly 30% are singletons. Which antigens these TCRs recognize remains unknown. Sequenced sample: blood. Receptor source: a girl under 18 with multiple sclerosis.

In this sample, this clonotype turned up a few times. The chain employs TRBV24-1 and TRBJ1-2, with 8 bases identical to TRBD1. CDR3 length: 17 amino acids. Germline lookup yields CDR1 KGHDR and CDR2 SFDVKD. The ends lost 9 bases at V and 3 bases at J; junction bases unmatched: 17. DNA for the CDR3: TGTGCCACCCTCTCCTCAGGGGGCCCCTTAAAAGACTATGGCTACACCTTC. Translated: CATLSSGGPLKDYGYTF.

As to this clonotype: Mismatch with germline at one junction end may stem from a read error. The chain uses TRBV4-2 and TRBJ2-5; tentatively, D is TRBD2 (6 bases). CDR1 is LGHNA and CDR2 is YNFKEQ in the germline V gene. This CDR3 has 14 residues. This CDR3 reads CTSSQGREKETQYF. The CDR3 nucleotides read TGTACCAGCAGCCAAGGACGGGAGAAAGAGACCCAGTACTTC.

Remarks on this clonotype: A single base separates this from a much larger clone, so it may be a read error. J is TRBJ1-6 and V is TRBV2; D may be TRBD1 (5 bases). Germline V gene sequence: CDR1 SNHLY, CDR2 FYNNEI. The CDR3 covers 15 residues. DNA for the CDR3: TGTACCAGCAGAGAGACGACAGTAATGAGTTCACCCCTCCACTTT. It translates to CTSRETTVMSSPLHF.

With regard to this clonotype: One end of the junction is discordant with germline, which a read error may explain. The rearrangement joins TRBV30 to TRBJ2-1, with D perhaps TRBD2 (5 bases). Germline CDR1 and CDR2: GTSNPN and SVGIG (reference sequence). CDR3 size: 14 residues. This CDR3 reads CAWRGLSSHNEQFF. The CDR3 DNA follows: TGTGCCTGGAGAGGACTTAGCTCCCACAATGAGCAGTTCTTC.

Of note for this clonotype: This may come from a read error, since a much larger clone is one base off. V and J are TRBV20-1 and TRBJ2-1; 7 bases align to TRBD2. CDR3 length: 16 amino acids. Germline V lookup: CDR1 DFQATT, CDR2 SNEGSKA (reference sequence). J gave up 2 bases and V 3 bases, and 10 bases lay outside the gene matches. The CDR3 bases are TGCAGTGCTAGTGATAGAGGTCTAGCGGCCTACAATGAGCAGTTCTTC. It encodes CSASDRGLAAYNEQFF.

The chain carries TRBV29-1 and TRBJ1-1; TRBD1 aligns across 7 bases. V lost 6 bases to trimming and J lost 3 bases; unmatched junction nucleotides: 7. Germline V gives CDR1 SQVTM, CDR2 ANQGSEA. This CDR3 has 13 amino acids. The CDR3 is CSVNKGGYTEAFF. The CDR3 bases are TGCAGCGTAAATAAAGGGGGCTACACTGAAGCTTTCTTT. Together with reference TRBV29-1 and TRBJ1-1, the CDR3 gives the full variable domain: SAVISQKPSRDICQRGTSLTIQCQVDSQVTMMFWYRQQPGQSLTLIATANQGSEATYESGFVIDKFPISRPNLTFSTLTVSNMSPEDSSIYLCSVNKGGYTEAFFGQGTRLTVV.

This clonotype was counted at least ten times. The chain recombines TRBV6-4 with TRBJ2-3; 11 nucleotides agree with TRBD2. CDR1 is MRHNA, CDR2 SNTAGT, per germline. J lost 4 bases, V lost 3 bases, and 3 bases had no gene match. The CDR3 sequence is 15 residues long. CDR3 DNA sequence: TGTGCCAGCAGTGATACTAGCGGGGGCGCAGATACGCAGTATTTT. Amino acids: CASSDTSGGADTQYF.

A note on this clonotype: This may arise from a read error, as a much more abundant clone is one base away. J is TRBJ1-5 and V is TRBV20-1; the D is unclear. Trimming removed 4 bases at V and 11 bases at J, with 9 bases between. Germline CDR1 and CDR2: DFQATT and SNEGSKA (reference sequence). CDR3 size: 10 residues. CDR3 amino acids: CSAMGTTQHF. The CDR3 DNA reads TGCAGTGCTATGGGAACAACCCAGCATTTT.

This clonotype was observed at least ten times. The V gene is TRBV5-1, the J gene TRBJ2-5; no reliable D call. CDR3 length: 13 amino acids. The V gene's germline CDR1 is SGHRS and CDR2 YFSETQ. V lost 2 bases and J 2 bases, leaving 7 bases between the germline ends. The CDR3 DNA is TGCGCCAGCAGCTTTGGCCCACAAGAGACCCAGTACTTC. This gives the protein CASSFGPQETQYF.

This chain uses TRBV20-1 with TRBJ2-1; 11 bases align to TRBD2. V was pared by 4 bases and J by 3 bases, with 5 bases of the junction left unmatched. The CDR3 is 15 amino acids. From germline, CDR1 is DFQATT and CDR2 SNEGSKA (reference sequence). The CDR3 reads CSATGTSGNYNEQFF. CDR3 nucleotides: TGCAGTGCTACAGGGACTAGCGGAAACTACAATGAGCAGTTCTTC.

This clonotype was detected many times. V usage is TRBV6-1 and J usage is TRBJ1-2; D is uncertain. Trimming removed 4 bases from V and 0 bases from J, with 9 bases in between. This CDR3 contains 14 residues. CDR1 MNHNS and CDR2 SASEGT come from the germline V gene. The DNA of the CDR3 is TGTGCCAGCAGTGTCCTCTCAACTAACTATGGCTACACCTTC. Translated: CASSVLSTNYGYTF.

This clonotype was observed a few times. The rearrangement links TRBV14 to TRBJ1-2; 7 nucleotides agree with TRBD1. Trimming at V came to 4 bases and at J to 8 bases, leaving 13 bases not matched to a gene. CDR1 and CDR2 from the germline V gene are SGHDN and FVKESK. This CDR3 spans 15 amino acids. For the CDR3, the DNA is TGTGCCAGCAGCCCAAGGAGACAGGGTTTGGAGGGCTACACCTTC. It specifies CASSPRRQGLEGYTF.

This clonotype occurred a few times. At one end the junction does not follow the germline gene, possibly because of a read error. This rearrangement joins TRBV12-3 or TRBV12-4 to TRBJ1-5, with D possibly TRBD1 on 5 matching bases. The CDR3 length is 14 residues. CDR3 residues: CASGFGAGNQPQHF. The CDR3 region has the DNA TGTGCCAGCGGTTTCGGGGCAGGGAATCAGCCCCAGCATTTT.

V gene TRBV5-1 combines with J gene TRBJ2-3; the D call may be TRBD1 or TRBD2 (5 bases each). Germline V lookup: CDR1 SGHRS, CDR2 YFSETQ. This CDR3 has 14 residues. Trimming removed 4 bases at V and 6 bases at J, with 15 bases between. In nucleotides, the CDR3 is TGCGCCAGCAGCGTGGGACGGAAGGGTGATACGCAGTATTTT. As protein: CASSVGRKGDTQYF.

About this clonotype itself: Possible read error: a much larger clone is one base away. CDR3 region: CSVEDPQEVPYNEQYF. For the CDR3, the DNA is TGCAGCGTTGAAGATCCCCAGGAGGTTCCCTACAATGAGCAGTACTTC. V gene TRBV29-1 combines with J gene TRBJ2-1; the D gene is possibly TRBD2 (5 bases). The J call is in doubt because the DNA end fits TRBJ2-7 better. The CDR3 length is 16 residues. CDR1 is SQVTM, CDR2 ANQGSEA, per germline.

At least ten counts were recorded for this clonotype. This CDR3 reads CSAGTGDYGYTF. As DNA, the CDR3 is TGCAGTGCTGGGACAGGAGACTATGGCTACACCTTC. The rearrangement uses TRBV20-1 and TRBJ1-2; TRBD1 matches at 8 bases. Germline assignment: CDR1 DFQATT and CDR2 SNEGSKA (reference sequence). The V gene end was trimmed by 5 bases and the J gene end by 3 bases; junction bases not matched to a gene: 2. The CDR3 spans 12 residues.

On this clonotype itself: A much larger clone is a single base away; this may be a read error. This chain links TRBV5-1 with TRBJ2-1; weak D call: TRBD1 (6 bases). The V end was cut by 4 bases, the J end by 0 bases, with 14 bases between. The CDR3 runs to 16 residues. Per germline, CDR1 SGHRS and CDR2 YFSETQ. CDR3 residues: CASSANRENSYNEQFF. The CDR3, as DNA: TGCGCCAGCAGCGCAAACAGGGAAAACTCCTACAATGAGCAGTTCTTC.

This clonotype was seen ten or more times. The rearrangement joins TRBV11-1 to TRBJ2-5, with no clear D. Germline lookup yields CDR1 SGHAT and CDR2 FQDESV (reference sequence). The V end lost 5 bases, the J end lost 0 bases, and 10 bases lay between the germline ends. The CDR3 sequence is 14 residues long. DNA of the CDR3: TGTGCCAGCAGCCAACAGCAGTACCAAGAGACCCAGTACTTC. As protein: CASSQQQYQETQYF.

This clonotype is labeled as medium-sized. The chain is built from TRBV5-1 and TRBJ2-1; D is uncertain. Trimming removed 0 bases at V and 3 bases at J, with 10 bases between. The CDR3 is 15 residues long. Germline V gene lookup returns CDR1 SGHRS and CDR2 YFSETQ. Here the CDR3 DNA reads TGCGCCAGCAGCTTGGCGCTAGGCTACTACAATGAGCAGTTCTTC. Protein product: CASSLALGYYNEQFF.

This clonotype was counted only a few times. V usage is TRBV19 and J usage is TRBJ1-1; D call uncertain. Germline V gene sequence: CDR1 LNHDA, CDR2 SQIVND (reference sequence). CDR3 length: 13 residues. V gave up 8 bases and J gave up 0 bases, with 10 bases separating them. CDR3 loop: CASADGLNTEAFF. The CDR3 region has the DNA TGTGCCAGTGCCGACGGACTGAACACTGAAGCTTTCTTT.

The chain has TRBV20-1 and TRBJ1-2, with a tentative D call TRBD1 (5 bases). Trimming pared 5 bases from V and 5 bases from J, leaving 15 bases between. The CDR3 runs to 13 residues. Per the germline V gene, CDR1 is DFQATT and CDR2 is SNEGSKA (reference sequence). The CDR3 bases are TGCAGTGCTCCCATGACAGCCCGGTATGGCTACACCTTC. It is translated as CSAPMTARYGYTF.

This clonotype was detected many times. The V and J genes are TRBV28 and TRBJ1-5; tentative D call: TRBD1 (5 bases). V was shortened by 5 bases and J by 0 bases, with 11 bases between the two germline ends. Per germline, CDR1 MDHEN and CDR2 SYDVKM. CDR3 length: 15 residues. The CDR3 here is CASSPGTDSNQPQHF. The CDR3 nucleotides read TGTGCCAGCAGTCCCGGGACGGATAGCAATCAGCCCCAGCATTTT.

The chain uses TRBV4-1 and TRBJ2-5, with 7 bases aligning to TRBD1. The CDR3 spans 15 residues. CDR1 is MGHRA and CDR2 is YSYEKL in the germline V gene. V shed 1 base, J shed 4 bases, and the junction held 6 bases outside the gene matches. CDR3 protein: CASSQGQGFGETQYF. The CDR3 nucleotides are TGCGCCAGCAGCCAAGGACAGGGATTCGGAGAGACCCAGTACTTC.

With regard to this clonotype: This could be a read error, since a much larger clone is one nucleotide away. The chain is built from TRBV28 and TRBJ2-1; D call uncertain. The CDR3 covers 13 residues. Germline CDR1 reads MDHEN; CDR2 reads SYDVKM. The CDR3 loop is CACSRGSYSEQFF. The CDR3 DNA follows: TGTGCCTGCTCCAGAGGCTCCTACAGTGAGCAGTTCTTC.

The gene calls are TRBV30 and TRBJ2-2, with D unclear. The germline CDR1 and CDR2 sequences are GTSNPN and SVGIG (reference sequence). This CDR3 region has 16 residues. Trimming removed 0 bases from V and 1 base from J, with 12 bases in between. The CDR3 DNA reads as TGTGCCTGGAGTGTACAAAGATCAGGGAACACCGGGGAGCTGTTTTTT. This translates into CAWSVQRSGNTGELFF.

V gene TRBV11-3 combines with J gene TRBJ2-1, with 8 bases matching TRBD2. Trimming at V came to 5 bases and at J to 9 bases, leaving 12 bases not matched to a gene. The CDR3 runs 15 residues. Germline CDR1 and CDR2: SGHNT and YENEEA. The CDR3 nucleotides read TGTGCCAGCAGCCCACATGGAGCGGGAGACGGTGAGCAGTTCTTC. It specifies CASSPHGAGDGEQFF.

Worth noting for this clonotype: Being one base from a much bigger clone, this may be a read error. CDR3 amino acids: CASSYGTETQFF. CDR3 coding DNA: TGTGCCAGCAGTTACGGGACAGAGACCCAGTTCTTC. The chain carries TRBV6-5 and TRBJ2-1, with 7 nucleotides matching TRBD1. The CDR3 contains 12 residues. V shed 2 bases, J shed 13 bases, and the junction held 5 bases outside the gene matches. Germline CDR1 is MNHEY and CDR2 is SVGAGI.

V and J are TRBV20-1 and TRBJ1-2; D gene uncertain. Germline CDR1 reads DFQATT; CDR2 reads SNEGSKA (reference sequence). This CDR3 spans 11 amino acids. Trimming pared 1 base from V and 8 bases from J, leaving 8 bases between. This chain's CDR3 is CSARVTRGYTF. Here the CDR3 DNA reads TGCAGTGCTAGAGTTACGAGGGGCTACACCTTC.

This clonotype was detected a few times. This chain links TRBV7-9 with TRBJ1-1; no definite D call. This CDR3 contains 12 residues. Germline V lookup: CDR1 SEHNR, CDR2 FQNEAQ (reference sequence). V lost 3 bases and J 4 bases, leaving 6 bases between the germline ends. The CDR3 nucleotides read TGTGCCAGCAGCTTCGCCGTCACTGAAGCTTTCTTT. Encoded protein: CASSFAVTEAFF.

This clonotype appeared many times. The gene calls are TRBV7-8 and TRBJ2-7; possible D gene TRBD2, 5 bases. CDR1 is SGHVS and CDR2 is FQNEAQ in the germline V gene. The CDR3 runs 15 residues. Trimming cost V 2 bases and J 6 bases, with 17 bases left between them. CDR3 sequence reads: CASSLRLGLLLEQYF. CDR3 coding DNA: TGTGCCAGCAGCTTAAGGCTCGGACTCCTACTCGAGCAGTACTTC.

This clonotype was recorded many times. An end of the junction differs from the germline gene, which may be a read error. This chain uses TRBV5-1 with TRBJ2-1; D remains ambiguous. CDR1 SGHRS and CDR2 YFSETQ come from the germline V gene. CDR3 size: 14 residues. CDR3 coding DNA: TGTGCCAGCAGCTTAGGTGGTCCCTACAATGAGCAGTTCTTC. Translation: CASSLGGPYNEQFF.

About this clonotype: A read error is possible here, since a much larger clone lies one base away. The gene calls are TRBV29-1 and TRBJ2-1; no firm D call. V dropped 3 bases and J dropped 10 bases, with 13 bases sitting between them. The V gene's germline CDR1 is SQVTM and CDR2 ANQGSEA. CDR3 length equals 12 residues. CDR3 sequence: CSVDMGYDEQFF. In DNA form, the CDR3 reads TGCAGCGTTGATATGGGGTACGACGAGCAGTTCTTC.